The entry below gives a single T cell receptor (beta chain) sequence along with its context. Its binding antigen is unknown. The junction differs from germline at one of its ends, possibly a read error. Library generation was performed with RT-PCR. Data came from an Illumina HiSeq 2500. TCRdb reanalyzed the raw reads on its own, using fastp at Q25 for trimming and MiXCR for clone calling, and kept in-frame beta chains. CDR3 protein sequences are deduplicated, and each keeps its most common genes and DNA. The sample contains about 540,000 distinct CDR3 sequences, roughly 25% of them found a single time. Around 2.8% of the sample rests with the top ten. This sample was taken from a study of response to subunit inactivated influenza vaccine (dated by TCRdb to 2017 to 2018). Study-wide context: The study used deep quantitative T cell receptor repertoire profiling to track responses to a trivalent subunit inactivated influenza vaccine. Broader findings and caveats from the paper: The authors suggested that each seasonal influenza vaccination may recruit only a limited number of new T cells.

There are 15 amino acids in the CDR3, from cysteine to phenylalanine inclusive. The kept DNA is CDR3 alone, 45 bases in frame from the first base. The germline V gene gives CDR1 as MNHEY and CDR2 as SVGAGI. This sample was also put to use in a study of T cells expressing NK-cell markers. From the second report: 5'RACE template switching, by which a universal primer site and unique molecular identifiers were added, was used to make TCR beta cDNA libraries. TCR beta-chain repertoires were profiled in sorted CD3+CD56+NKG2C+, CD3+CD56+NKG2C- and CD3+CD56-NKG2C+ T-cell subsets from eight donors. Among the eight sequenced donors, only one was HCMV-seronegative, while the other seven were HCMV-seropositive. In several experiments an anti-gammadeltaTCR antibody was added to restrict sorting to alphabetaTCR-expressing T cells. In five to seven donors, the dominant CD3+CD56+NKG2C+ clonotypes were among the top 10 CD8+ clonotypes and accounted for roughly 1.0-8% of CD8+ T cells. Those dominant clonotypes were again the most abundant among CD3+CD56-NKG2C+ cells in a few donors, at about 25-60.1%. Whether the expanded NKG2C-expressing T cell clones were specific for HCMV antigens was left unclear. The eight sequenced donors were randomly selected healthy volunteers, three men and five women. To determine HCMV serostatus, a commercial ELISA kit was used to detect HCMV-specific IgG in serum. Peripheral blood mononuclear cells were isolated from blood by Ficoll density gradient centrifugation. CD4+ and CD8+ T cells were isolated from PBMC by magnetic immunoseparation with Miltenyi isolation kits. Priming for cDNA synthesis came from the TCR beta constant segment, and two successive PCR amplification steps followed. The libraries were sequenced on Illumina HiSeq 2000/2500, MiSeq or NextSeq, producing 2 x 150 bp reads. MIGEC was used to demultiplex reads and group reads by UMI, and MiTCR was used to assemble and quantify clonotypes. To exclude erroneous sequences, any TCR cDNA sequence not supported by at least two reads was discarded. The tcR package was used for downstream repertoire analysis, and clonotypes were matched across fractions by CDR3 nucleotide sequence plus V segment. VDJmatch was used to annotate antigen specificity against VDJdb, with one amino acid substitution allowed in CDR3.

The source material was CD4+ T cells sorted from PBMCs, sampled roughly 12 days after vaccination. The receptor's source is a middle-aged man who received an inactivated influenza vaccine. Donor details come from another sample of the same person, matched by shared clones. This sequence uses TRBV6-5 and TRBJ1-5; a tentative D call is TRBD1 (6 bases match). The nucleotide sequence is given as TGTGCCAGCAGTTTAGGCAGGGGAAGCAGTCAGCCCCAGCATTTT. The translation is CASSLGRGSSQPQHF.